Listed below are T cell receptor beta chains from one sample, sequenced in a study of T cell changes during pregnancy in multiple sclerosis. TCRdb's copy holds only in-frame clones and misses some; the assay was immunoSEQ multiplex PCR. The repertoire consists of some 79,000 clones, with over 80% occurring once and the leading ten covering about 0.45%. The specimen comprised CD4+ T cells from peripheral blood mononuclear cells, sampled in the second trimester of pregnancy. The receptors come from a female donor with multiple sclerosis, enrolled in a pregnancy study. CDR3s include the opening cysteine and the closing phenylalanine or tryptophan. D genes are given only for firm matches. Rows may omit the clone size; those that give it use once, few, many or a size class.

size	D	J	length	V	CDR3	DNA
.	.	TRBJ1-6	16	TRBV7-3	CASSLKEATYNSPLHF	TGTGCCAGCAGTCTAAAGGAGGCAACCTATAATTCACCCCTCCACTTT
.	TRBD1	TRBJ2-7	15	TRBV5-6	CASSQGQGVTYEQYF	TGTGCCAGCAGCCAGGGACAGGGGGTTACCTACGAGCAGTACTTC
.	TRBD1	TRBJ1-1	14	TRBV28	CASKRGHLNTEAFF	TGTGCCAGTAAAAGGGGGCATTTAAACACTGAAGCTTTCTTT
.	.	TRBJ1-1	15	TRBV6-5	CASSYWGGAGTEAFF	TGTGCCAGCAGTTACTGGGGAGGGGCAGGCACTGAAGCTTTCTTT
.	.	TRBJ2-7	13	TRBV11-2	CASSPDRSYEQYF	TGTGCCAGCAGCCCCGACAGGTCCTACGAGCAGTACTTC
.	TRBD1	TRBJ2-7	16	TRBV6-5	CASSYSWRDRTAEQYF	TGTGCCAGCAGTTACTCGTGGCGGGACAGGACCGCCGAGCAGTACTTC
.	.	TRBJ1-1	14	TRBV5-1	CASSIFSTGTEAFF	TGCGCCAGCAGCATATTTTCGACGGGCACTGAAGCTTTCTTT
.	.	TRBJ2-7	13	TRBV27	CASSPDSHYEQYF	TGTGCCAGCAGTCCAGACAGCCACTACGAGCAGTACTTC
.	.	TRBJ1-6	17	TRBV15	CATSGGAGSSYNSPLHF	TGTGCCACCAGCGGCGGAGCGGGGAGCTCCTATAATTCACCCCTCCACTTT
.	TRBD1	TRBJ2-6	18	TRBV7-2	CASSLRPRQGSGANVLTF	TGTGCCAGCAGCTTAAGACCCAGACAGGGATCTGGGGCCAACGTCCTGACTTTC
.	TRBD2	TRBJ2-7	12	TRBV29-1	CSVGRGTYEQYF	TGCAGCGTTGGGCGGGGGACTTACGAGCAGTACTTC
once	.	TRBJ1-2	13	TRBV6-6	CASRTGTRDGYTF	TGTGCCAGTCGAACAGGGACGAGGGATGGCTACACCTTC
.	TRBD1	TRBJ1-1	13	TRBV9	CASSGTGDTEAFF	TGTGCCAGCAGCGGAACAGGGGACACTGAAGCTTTCTTT
.	.	TRBJ1-2	17	TRBV15	CATSSSKVFLTSDGYTF	TGTGCCACCAGCAGTAGTAAAGTGTTTTTGACCAGCGATGGCTACACCTTC
.	.	TRBJ1-5	18	TRBV9	CASSSPRGGAETNQPQHF	TGTGCCAGCAGCTCCCCAAGGGGGGGAGCGGAGACCAATCAGCCCCAGCATTTT
.	TRBD2	TRBJ2-3	17	TRBV15	CATSRVPLSGGAHTQYF	TGTGCCACCAGCAGAGTACCCCTGAGCGGGGGGGCGCATACGCAGTATTTT
.	TRBD2	TRBJ2-1	14	TRBV7-2	CASSHSGRVNEQFF	TGTGCCAGCAGCCATAGCGGGAGGGTAAATGAGCAGTTCTTC
.	.	TRBJ2-2	13	TRBV28	CASRGPNTGELFF	TGTGCCAGCAGGGGGCCAAACACCGGGGAGCTGTTTTTT
.	TRBD2	TRBJ2-1	14	TRBV23-1	CATHLRGGSNEQFF	TGCGCCACCCACCTTCGGGGGGGGAGCAATGAGCAGTTCTTC
.	.	TRBJ2-3	15	TRBV2	CASNTLGAETDTQYF	TGTGCCAGCAATACGCTAGGGGCCGAGACAGATACGCAGTATTTT
.	.	TRBJ1-6	13	TRBV28	CASSGTGLPPLHF	TGTGCCAGCAGTGGCACAGGGTTGCCACCCCTCCACTTT
.	.	TRBJ2-1	15	TRBV6-5	CASSQKAEPYNEQFF	TGTGCCAGCAGTCAAAAAGCGGAGCCCTACAATGAGCAGTTCTTC
.	TRBD2	TRBJ2-5	16	TRBV30	CAWSHRRTSGIETQYF	TGTGCCTGGAGTCACAGGAGGACTAGCGGGATTGAGACCCAGTACTTC
.	TRBD2	TRBJ2-7	16	TRBV4-3	CASSQQFQGLTDEQYF	TGCGCCAGCAGCCAACAATTCCAGGGACTAACTGACGAGCAGTACTTC
once	TRBD1	TRBJ1-4	13	TRBV2	CAGRGGAGEKLFF	TGTGCCGGGAGAGGGGGCGCGGGTGAAAAACTGTTTTTT
.	.	TRBJ1-2	13	TRBV10-2	CASTPGANYGYTF	TGCGCCAGCACTCCCGGAGCTAACTATGGCTACACCTTC
.	.	TRBJ1-1	14	TRBV25-1	CASSATGGRTEAFF	TGTGCCAGCAGTGCAACGGGAGGGAGAACTGAAGCTTTCTTT
.	TRBD2	TRBJ2-1	15	TRBV7-9	CASSHTSGTYNEQFF	TGTGCCAGCAGCCACACTAGCGGGACCTACAATGAGCAGTTCTTC
.	TRBD1	TRBJ2-7	13	TRBV5-1	CASSPHLTGVQYF	TGCGCCAGCAGCCCTCACCTCACAGGGGTGCAGTACTTC
.	TRBD1	TRBJ1-5	12	TRBV29-1	CSVVKQGRPQHF	TGCAGCGTTGTGAAACAGGGGCGGCCCCAGCATTTT
.	TRBD1	TRBJ1-1	15	TRBV2	CASRPTGTANTEAFF	TGTGCCAGCAGACCGACAGGGACCGCGAACACTGAAGCTTTCTTT
few	.	TRBJ2-3	15	TRBV27	CASRKRAVITDTQYF	TGTGCCAGCCGAAAGAGGGCGGTCATCACAGATACGCAGTATTTT
.	.	TRBJ1-6	14	TRBV15	CATSRGLANSPLHF	TGTGCCACCAGCAGAGGACTCGCCAATTCACCCCTCCACTTT
.	TRBD2	TRBJ2-3	18	TRBV2	CASSAFGLAGTSTDTQYF	TGTGCCAGCAGTGCATTTGGACTAGCGGGAACTAGCACAGATACGCAGTATTTT
.	.	TRBJ2-1	14	TRBV5-1	CASSVESSYNEQFF	TGCGCCAGCAGCGTAGAGAGCTCCTACAATGAGCAGTTCTTC
once	.	TRBJ1-3	15	TRBV6-5	CASTLSASGGNTIYF	TGTGCCAGCACCCTGTCCGCCTCGGGGGGAAACACCATATATTTT
few	.	TRBJ2-2	15	TRBV7-6	CASSLVVGGTGELFF	TGTGCCAGCAGCTTAGTAGTAGGGGGCACCGGGGAGCTGTTTTTT
many	.	TRBJ1-2	14	TRBV5-1	CASSFAGSNYGYTF	TGCGCCAGCAGCTTTGCGGGCAGCAACTATGGCTACACCTTC
.	TRBD1	TRBJ1-1	16	TRBV28	CASTPEGRGQHTEAFF	TGTGCCAGCACCCCCGAGGGCCGGGGACAGCACACTGAAGCTTTCTTT
.	TRBD2	TRBJ2-1	14	TRBV11-2	CASRAGGGAHEQFF	TGTGCCAGCAGAGCCGGCGGGGGGGCGCATGAGCAGTTCTTC
once	.	TRBJ1-1	15	TRBV7-8	CASSLNRGMNTEAFF	TGTGCCAGCAGCTTAAATCGGGGGATGAACACTGAAGCTTTCTTT
.	TRBD2	TRBJ2-5	14	TRBV11-2	CASSRSGSGETQYF	TGTGCCAGCAGCCGAAGCGGGAGTGGAGAGACCCAGTACTTC
.	TRBD1	TRBJ1-5	19	TRBV18	CASSSTGTGSILRNQPQHF	TGTGCCAGCTCATCCACCGGGACAGGGAGTATTCTAAGGAATCAGCCCCAGCATTTT
.	TRBD1	TRBJ1-2	16	TRBV5-4	CASSLGDREPNYGYTF	TGTGCCAGCAGCTTGGGTGACAGGGAGCCTAACTATGGCTACACCTTC
.	.	TRBJ2-5	14	TRBV6-4	CASRAGKSKETQYF	TGTGCCAGCAGGGCGGGAAAATCCAAGGAGACCCAGTACTTC
.	.	TRBJ2-2	14	TRBV18	CASPGLGNTGELFF	TGTGCCAGTCCTGGGCTGGGGAACACCGGGGAGCTGTTTTTT
.	.	TRBJ1-6	15	TRBV6-5	CASSYGRTGNSPLHF	TGTGCCAGCAGTTACGGTCGGACGGGGAATTCACCCCTCCACTTT
.	TRBD1	TRBJ1-2	15	TRBV6-1	CASSEWGQSNYGYTF	TGTGCCAGCAGTGAATGGGGACAGTCAAACTATGGCTACACCTTC
.	.	TRBJ1-2	15	TRBV5-4	CASSLYGDWDYGYTF	TGTGCCAGCAGCTTGTACGGGGATTGGGACTATGGCTACACCTTC
.	.	TRBJ1-1	13	TRBV19	CASSRQANTEAFF	TGTGCCAGTAGCAGACAGGCGAACACTGAAGCTTTCTTT
few	.	TRBJ2-7	15	TRBV9	CASSLSGYSPYEQYF	TGTGCCAGCAGCCTTTCAGGGTACTCTCCCTACGAGCAGTACTTC
.	TRBD2	TRBJ2-1	14	TRBV5-4	CASSSGGTYNEQFF	TGTGCCAGCAGCTCGGGGGGGACATACAATGAGCAGTTCTTC
.	.	TRBJ2-2	13	TRBV7-2	CASSPRITGELFF	TGTGCCAGCAGCCCCCGTATTACCGGGGAGCTGTTTTTT